Following are 2 T cell receptor beta chains from one sample sequenced in a study of T cells in Graves' hyperthyroidism and ophthalmopathy. RNA transcripts provided the source from which TCR beta CDR3 regions were amplified. Initially, a first-round RT-PCR of the TCR CDR3 employed the HTBI primer set. TCRdb re-analysed the multiplex PCR reads in MiXCR, keeping a single row per CDR3 protein. The sample includes nearly 750,000 distinct CDR3 sequences, just over 35% of them seen just once. Sample: blood. These receptors were taken from a woman aged 40 to 49 with Graves' hyperthyroidism.

The chain combines TRBV7-2 with TRBJ2-7, with D hard to call. Germline assignment: CDR1 SGHTA and CDR2 FQGNSA. V was shortened by 6 bases and J by 3 bases, with 15 bases between the two germline ends. This CDR3 contains 14 residues. As DNA, the CDR3 is TGTGCCAGCAGTTACTCGAGCCCCTACTACGAGCAGTACTTC. Translated, it gives CASSYSSPYYEQYF.

This clonotype was seen only a few times. This chain joins TRBV7-2 and TRBJ2-2, with D perhaps matching TRBD1 or TRBD2 (6 bases each). The CDR3 runs to 14 residues. CDR1 is SGHTA, CDR2 FQGNSA, per germline. Between the trimmed V and J ends, which lost 2 bases and 7 bases, there was a span of 11 bases. For the CDR3, the DNA is TGTGCCAGCAGCTTATACGGGGGCGTCGGGGAGCTGTTTTTT. Translated, it gives CASSLYGGVGELFF.